The rows below give T cell receptor beta chains drawn from one sample of a study of T cells in Graves' hyperthyroidism and ophthalmopathy. TCRdb re-called the multiplex PCR reads with MiXCR, one entry per CDR3 protein. The data hold hundreds of thousands of distinct CDR3 sequences, with less than 15% observed a single time. Sequenced: blood. The receptors derive from a woman aged 18-29 years with Graves' hyperthyroidism. Each CDR3 is given with its conserved first and last residue. Each record gives: CDR3 length, V gene, CDR3 protein.

cdr3_length: 17
v_call: TRBV20-1
cdr3_aa: CSARVLASGRPPYEQYF

cdr3_length: 12
v_call: TRBV20-1
cdr3_aa: CRVLAGGDEQYF

cdr3_length: 16
v_call: TRBV28
cdr3_aa: CASSGLAGNTYNEQFF

cdr3_length: 16
v_call: TRBV19
cdr3_aa: CASSPLTGSSKETQYF

cdr3_length: 14
v_call: TRBV11-2
cdr3_aa: CASSWTGGVNEQFF

cdr3_length: 15
v_call: TRBV20-1
cdr3_aa: CSARDPGAGNQPQHF

cdr3_length: 14
v_call: TRBV2
cdr3_aa: CASSEVGSNYGYTF

cdr3_length: 16
v_call: TRBV11-2
cdr3_aa: CASSLRLASNTGELFF

cdr3_length: 13
v_call: TRBV10-3
cdr3_aa: CAISPKGADTQYF

cdr3_length: 14
v_call: TRBV6-2/TRBV6-3
cdr3_aa: CASENFGGKETQYF

cdr3_length: 13
v_call: TRBV7-9
cdr3_aa: CASSLDRVNEQFF

cdr3_length: 16
v_call: TRBV20-1
cdr3_aa: CSARDSPMTSAWEQFF

cdr3_length: 19
v_call: TRBV9
cdr3_aa: CASSVQPSLAGGPSGELFF

cdr3_length: 14
v_call: TRBV6-5
cdr3_aa: CASSYGGQGGEAFF

cdr3_length: 15
v_call: TRBV12-3/TRBV12-4
cdr3_aa: CASSLDSQLGNTIYF

cdr3_length: 14
v_call: TRBV20-1
cdr3_aa: CSVDLAGVTYEQYF

cdr3_length: 14
v_call: TRBV7-2
cdr3_aa: CASSPGQVGYEQYF

cdr3_length: 14
v_call: TRBV12-3/TRBV12-4
cdr3_aa: CASSLEGDNQPQHF

cdr3_length: 13
v_call: TRBV10-3
cdr3_aa: CATAAGGGETQYF

cdr3_length: 14
v_call: TRBV9
cdr3_aa: CASSVFGGAYEQFF

cdr3_length: 14
v_call: TRBV5-4
cdr3_aa: CASSVGQINYGYTF

cdr3_length: 17
v_call: TRBV7-9
cdr3_aa: CASSLGSEGGGNQPQHF

cdr3_length: 13
v_call: TRBV20-1
cdr3_aa: CSASHTGVTEAFF

cdr3_length: 16
v_call: TRBV20-1
cdr3_aa: CSARDTLAGPFNEQFF

cdr3_length: 12
v_call: TRBV27
cdr3_aa: CASRGSLGEAFF

cdr3_length: 12
v_call: TRBV29-1
cdr3_aa: CSVEEDSYGYTF

cdr3_length: 12
v_call: TRBV20-1
cdr3_aa: CSARDPLSTIYF

cdr3_length: 19
v_call: TRBV7-8
cdr3_aa: CASTAYSHFSGLKGNTIYF

cdr3_length: 13
v_call: TRBV30
cdr3_aa: CAWSVGGGTEAFF

cdr3_length: 14
v_call: TRBV20-1
cdr3_aa: CSADGRLQDYGYTF

cdr3_length: 13
v_call: TRBV2
cdr3_aa: CASSERAENTIYF

cdr3_length: 14
v_call: TRBV6-2/TRBV6-3
cdr3_aa: CASRPQGVNQPQHF

cdr3_length: 13
v_call: TRBV10-3
cdr3_aa: CAISDRDRSGYTF

cdr3_length: 14
v_call: TRBV3-1
cdr3_aa: CASTPGWGHPEAFF

cdr3_length: 15
v_call: TRBV6-1
cdr3_aa: CASSESETFNQPQHF

cdr3_length: 15
v_call: TRBV28
cdr3_aa: CASSPIAGVANEQFF

cdr3_length: 13
v_call: TRBV7-7
cdr3_aa: CASSLDGNTKAFF

cdr3_length: 15
v_call: TRBV28
cdr3_aa: CASSLFQSSGNTIYF

cdr3_length: 15
v_call: TRBV19
cdr3_aa: CASSIGPGYGNTIYF

cdr3_length: 14
v_call: TRBV29-1
cdr3_aa: CSVATSGGRGEQYF